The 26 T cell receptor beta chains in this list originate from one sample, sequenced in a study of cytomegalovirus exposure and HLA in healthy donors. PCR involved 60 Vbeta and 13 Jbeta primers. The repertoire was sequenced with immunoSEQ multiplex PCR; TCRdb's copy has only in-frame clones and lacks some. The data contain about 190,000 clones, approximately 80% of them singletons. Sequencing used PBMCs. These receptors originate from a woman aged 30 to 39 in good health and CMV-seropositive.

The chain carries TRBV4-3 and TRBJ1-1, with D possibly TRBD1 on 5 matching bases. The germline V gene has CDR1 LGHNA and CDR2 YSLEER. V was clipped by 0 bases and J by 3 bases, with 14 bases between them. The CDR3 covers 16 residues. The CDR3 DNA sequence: TGCGCCAGCAGCCAAGATCTAGGAGGGGCTGACACTGAAGCTTTCTTT. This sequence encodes CASSQDLGGADTEAFF.

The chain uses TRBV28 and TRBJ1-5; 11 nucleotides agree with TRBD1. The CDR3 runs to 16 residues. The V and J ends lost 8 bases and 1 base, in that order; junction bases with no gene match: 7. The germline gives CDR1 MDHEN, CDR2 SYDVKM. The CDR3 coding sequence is TGTGCCAGCGGCGGGACAGGGGGTCCAAGCAATCAGCCCCAGCATTTT. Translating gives CASGGTGGPSNQPQHF.

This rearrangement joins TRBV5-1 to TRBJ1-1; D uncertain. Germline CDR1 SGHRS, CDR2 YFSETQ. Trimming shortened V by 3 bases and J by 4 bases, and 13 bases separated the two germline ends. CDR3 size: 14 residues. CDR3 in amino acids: CASSSSQVSTEAFF. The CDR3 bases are TGCGCCAGCAGCTCCTCCCAGGTGAGCACTGAAGCTTTCTTT. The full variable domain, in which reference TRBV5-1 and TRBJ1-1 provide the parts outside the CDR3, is KAGVTQTPRYLIKTRGQQVTLSCSPISGHRSVSWYQQTPGQGLQFLFEYFSETQRNKGNFPGRFSGRQFSNSRSEMNVSTLELGDSALYLCASSSSQVSTEAFFGQGTRLTVV.

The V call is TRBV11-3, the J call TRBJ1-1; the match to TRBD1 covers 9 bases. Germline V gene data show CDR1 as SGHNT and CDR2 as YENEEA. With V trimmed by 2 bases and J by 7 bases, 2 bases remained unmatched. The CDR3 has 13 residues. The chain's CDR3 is CASSLRTGDEAFF. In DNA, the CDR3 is TGTGCCAGCAGCTTAAGGACAGGGGATGAAGCTTTCTTT.

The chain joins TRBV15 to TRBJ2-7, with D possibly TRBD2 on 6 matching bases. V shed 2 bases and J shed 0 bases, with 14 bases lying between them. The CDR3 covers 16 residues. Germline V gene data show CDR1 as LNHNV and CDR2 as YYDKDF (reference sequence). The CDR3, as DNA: TGTGCCACCAGCAGACCCAGGGAGGTCGGCTCCTACGAGCAGTACTTC. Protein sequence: CATSRPREVGSYEQYF.

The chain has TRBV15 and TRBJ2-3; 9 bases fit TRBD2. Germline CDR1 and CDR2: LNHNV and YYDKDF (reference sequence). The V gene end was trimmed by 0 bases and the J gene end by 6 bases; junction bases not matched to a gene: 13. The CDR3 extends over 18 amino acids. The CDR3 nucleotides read TGTGCCACCAGCAGAGACGGACGAGTAGCGGGGGCAAGGGATACGCAGTATTTT. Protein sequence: CATSRDGRVAGARDTQYF.

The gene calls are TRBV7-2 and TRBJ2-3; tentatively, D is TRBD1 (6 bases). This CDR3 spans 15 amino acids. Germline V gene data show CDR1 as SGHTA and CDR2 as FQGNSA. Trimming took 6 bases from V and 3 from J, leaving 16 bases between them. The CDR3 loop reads CASRRSRGETDTQYF. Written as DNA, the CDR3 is TGTGCCAGCAGGCGAAGCAGGGGAGAGACAGATACGCAGTATTTT.

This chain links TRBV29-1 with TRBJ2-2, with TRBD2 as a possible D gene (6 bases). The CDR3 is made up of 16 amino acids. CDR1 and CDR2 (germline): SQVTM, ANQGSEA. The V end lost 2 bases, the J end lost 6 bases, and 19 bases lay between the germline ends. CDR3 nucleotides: TGCAGCGTTGAATACTTGACCCAGGGAGGTCCCGGGGAGCTGTTTTTT. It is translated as CSVEYLTQGGPGELFF.

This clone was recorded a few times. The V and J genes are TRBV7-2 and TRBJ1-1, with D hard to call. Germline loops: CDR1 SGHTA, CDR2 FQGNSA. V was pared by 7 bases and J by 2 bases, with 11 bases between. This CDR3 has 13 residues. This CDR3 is CASTRTGNTEAFF. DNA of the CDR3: TGTGCCAGCACTAGGACTGGAAACACTGAAGCTTTCTTT.

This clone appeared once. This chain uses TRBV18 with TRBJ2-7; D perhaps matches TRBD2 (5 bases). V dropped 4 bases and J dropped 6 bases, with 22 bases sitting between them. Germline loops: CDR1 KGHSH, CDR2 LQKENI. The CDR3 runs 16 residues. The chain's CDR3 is CASSLTGDRNSGEQYF. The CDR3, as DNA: TGTGCCAGCTCACTCACTGGGGATCGGAACAGCGGCGAGCAGTACTTC.

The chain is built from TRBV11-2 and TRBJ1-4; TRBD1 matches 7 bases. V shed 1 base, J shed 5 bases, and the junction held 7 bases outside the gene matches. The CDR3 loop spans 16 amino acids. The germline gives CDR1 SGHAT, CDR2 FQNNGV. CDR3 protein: CASSLATGDVNEKLFF. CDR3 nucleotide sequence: TGTGCCAGCAGCTTAGCTACAGGGGACGTCAATGAAAAACTGTTTTTT.

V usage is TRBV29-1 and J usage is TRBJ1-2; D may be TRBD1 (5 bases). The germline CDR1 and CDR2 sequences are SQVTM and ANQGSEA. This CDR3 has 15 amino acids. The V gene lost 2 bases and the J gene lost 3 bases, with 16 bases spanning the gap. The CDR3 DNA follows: TGCAGCGTTGAAAGGGCAGGGTTAAGTGACTATGGCTACACCTTC. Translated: CSVERAGLSDYGYTF.

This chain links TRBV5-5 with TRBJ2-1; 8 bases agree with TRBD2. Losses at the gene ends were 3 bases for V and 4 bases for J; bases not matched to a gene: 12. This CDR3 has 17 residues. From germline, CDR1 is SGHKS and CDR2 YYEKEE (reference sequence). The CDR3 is CASSSLTSGGPYNEQFF. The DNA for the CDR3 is TGTGCCAGCAGCTCCCTTACTAGCGGAGGGCCGTACAATGAGCAGTTCTTC.

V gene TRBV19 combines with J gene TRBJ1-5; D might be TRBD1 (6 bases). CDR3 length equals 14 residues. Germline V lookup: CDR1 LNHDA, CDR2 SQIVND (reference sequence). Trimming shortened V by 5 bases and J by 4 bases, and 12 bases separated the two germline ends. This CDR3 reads CASSAHRANQPQHF. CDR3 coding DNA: TGTGCCAGTAGTGCCCACAGGGCGAATCAGCCCCAGCATTTT.

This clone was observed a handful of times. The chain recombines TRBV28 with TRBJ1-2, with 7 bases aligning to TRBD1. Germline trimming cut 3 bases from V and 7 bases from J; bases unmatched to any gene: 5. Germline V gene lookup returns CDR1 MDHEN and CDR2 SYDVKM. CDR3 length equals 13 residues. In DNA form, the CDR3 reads TGTGCCAGCAGTTTCGGGACAGATGGTGGCTACACCTTC. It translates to CASSFGTDGGYTF.

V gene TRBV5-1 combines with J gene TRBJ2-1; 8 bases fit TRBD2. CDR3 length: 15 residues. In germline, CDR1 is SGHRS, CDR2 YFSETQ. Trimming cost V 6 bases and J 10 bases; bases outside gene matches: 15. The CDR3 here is CASTMAGGPGTEQFF. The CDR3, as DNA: TGCGCCAGCACGATGGCGGGGGGTCCCGGGACGGAGCAGTTCTTC.

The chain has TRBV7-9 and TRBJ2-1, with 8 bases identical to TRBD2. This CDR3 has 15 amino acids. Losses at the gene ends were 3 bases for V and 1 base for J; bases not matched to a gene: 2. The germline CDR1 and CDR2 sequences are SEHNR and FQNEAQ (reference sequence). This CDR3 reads CASSLKRGSYNEQFF. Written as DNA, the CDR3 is TGTGCCAGCAGCTTGAAGCGGGGGTCCTACAATGAGCAGTTCTTC.

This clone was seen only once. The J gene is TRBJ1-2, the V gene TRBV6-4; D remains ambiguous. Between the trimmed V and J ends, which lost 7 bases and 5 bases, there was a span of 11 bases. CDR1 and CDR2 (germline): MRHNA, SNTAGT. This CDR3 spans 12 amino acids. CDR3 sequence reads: CASIKLFYGYTF. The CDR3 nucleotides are TGTGCCAGCATCAAGCTTTTTTATGGCTACACCTTC.

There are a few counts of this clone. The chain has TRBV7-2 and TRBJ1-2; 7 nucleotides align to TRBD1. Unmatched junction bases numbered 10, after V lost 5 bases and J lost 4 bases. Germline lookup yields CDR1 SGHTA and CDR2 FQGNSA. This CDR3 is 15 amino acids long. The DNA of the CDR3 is TGTGCCAGCAGCGTCGGAGGGGGCCTCGCCTATGGCTACACCTTC. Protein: CASSVGGGLAYGYTF.

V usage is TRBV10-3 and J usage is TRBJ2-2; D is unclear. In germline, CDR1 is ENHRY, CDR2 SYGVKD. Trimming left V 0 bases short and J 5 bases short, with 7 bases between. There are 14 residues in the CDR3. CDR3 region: CAISESKRTGELFF. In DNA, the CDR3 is TGTGCCATCAGTGAGTCAAAGAGAACCGGGGAGCTGTTTTTT.

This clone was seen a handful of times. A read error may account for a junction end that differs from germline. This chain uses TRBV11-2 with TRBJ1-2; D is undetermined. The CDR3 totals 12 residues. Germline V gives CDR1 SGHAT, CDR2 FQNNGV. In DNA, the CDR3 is TGTGCCAGCAGCCTAGACGGTTATGGCTACACCTTC. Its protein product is CASSLDGYGYTF.

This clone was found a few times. The CDR3 is CASSLGLAGGLAYNEQFF. CDR3 DNA: TGTGCCAGCAGCTTGGGACTAGCGGGAGGGCTCGCCTACAATGAGCAGTTCTTC. This chain links TRBV5-4 with TRBJ2-1, with TRBD2 identical over 14 bases. V lost 0 bases to trimming and J lost 2 bases; unmatched junction nucleotides: 4. The CDR3 consists of 18 residues. The germline gives CDR1 SGHNT, CDR2 YYREEE (reference sequence). Together with reference TRBV5-4 and TRBJ2-1, the CDR3 gives the full variable domain: ETGVTQSPTHLIKTRGQQVTLRCSSQSGHNTVSWYQQALGQGPQFIFQYYREEENGRGNFPPRFSGLQFPNYSSELNVNALELDDSALYLCASSLGLAGGLAYNEQFFGPGTRLTVL.

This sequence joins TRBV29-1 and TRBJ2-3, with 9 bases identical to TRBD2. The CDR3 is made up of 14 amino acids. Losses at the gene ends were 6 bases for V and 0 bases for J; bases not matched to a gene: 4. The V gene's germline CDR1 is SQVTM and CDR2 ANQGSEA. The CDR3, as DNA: TGCAGCGTCGGACTAGCGCGGAGCACAGATACGCAGTATTTT. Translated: CSVGLARSTDTQYF.

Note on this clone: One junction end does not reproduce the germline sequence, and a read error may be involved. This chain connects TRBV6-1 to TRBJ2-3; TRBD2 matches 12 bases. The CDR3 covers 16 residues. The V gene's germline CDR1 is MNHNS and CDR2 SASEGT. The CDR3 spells CVSSGSSGGATDTQYF. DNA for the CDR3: TGTGTCAGCAGTGGCTCTAGCGGGGGGGCCACAGATACGCAGTATTTT.

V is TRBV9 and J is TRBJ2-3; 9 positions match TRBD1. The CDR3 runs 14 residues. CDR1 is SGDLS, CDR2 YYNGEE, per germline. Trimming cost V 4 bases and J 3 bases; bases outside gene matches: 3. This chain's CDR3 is CASSPDRGTDTQYF. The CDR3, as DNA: TGTGCCAGCAGCCCAGACAGGGGGACAGATACGCAGTATTTT.

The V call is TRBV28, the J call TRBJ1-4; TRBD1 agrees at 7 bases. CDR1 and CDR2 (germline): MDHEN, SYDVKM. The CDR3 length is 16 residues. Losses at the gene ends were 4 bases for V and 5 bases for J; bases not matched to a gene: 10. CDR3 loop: CASSSFGTAGNEKLFF. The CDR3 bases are TGTGCCAGCAGTTCTTTTGGGACAGCTGGGAATGAAAAACTGTTTTTT.